This record concerns one T cell receptor (beta chain) sequence. The source of the sample is a study of blood T cell repertoires in COVID-19. The assay was immunoSEQ multiplex PCR, and TCRdb's table has in-frame clones only and misses some. The data hold fewer than 300,000 clones, with approximately 90% observed a single time. Looked up from germline, CDR1 is LNHDA and CDR2 is SQIVND (reference sequence). V lost 3 bases and J lost 14; bases outside the gene matches: 12. This CDR3 contains 14 residues. The receptor comes from a man in his forties or fifties with COVID-19, enrolled during active disease. The rearrangement links TRBV19 to TRBJ2-1; TRBD1 agrees at 8 bases. The specimen sequenced was peripheral blood. CDR3 amino acids: CASSISPGQVNKFF. The CDR3 nucleotides are TGTGCCAGTAGTATCTCACCGGGACAGGTGAACAAGTTCTTC.